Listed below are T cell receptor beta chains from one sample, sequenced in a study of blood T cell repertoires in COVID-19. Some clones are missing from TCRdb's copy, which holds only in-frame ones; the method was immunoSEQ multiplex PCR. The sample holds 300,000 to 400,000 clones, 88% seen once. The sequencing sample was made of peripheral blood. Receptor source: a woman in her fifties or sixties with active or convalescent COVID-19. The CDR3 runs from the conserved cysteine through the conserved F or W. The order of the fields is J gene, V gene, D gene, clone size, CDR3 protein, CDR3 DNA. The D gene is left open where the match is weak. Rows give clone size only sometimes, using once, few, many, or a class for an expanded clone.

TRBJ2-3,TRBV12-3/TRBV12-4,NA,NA,CASSLASIHTQYF,TGTGCCAGCAGTCTCGCTAGCATTCATACGCAGTATTTT
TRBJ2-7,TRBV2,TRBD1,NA,CASSTSGTAYEQYF,TGTGCCAGCAGTACGTCCGGGACAGCATACGAGCAGTACTTC
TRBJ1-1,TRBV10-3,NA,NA,CAISEFVGSGAEAFF,TGTGCCATCAGTGAGTTTGTAGGGTCGGGGGCTGAAGCTTTCTTT
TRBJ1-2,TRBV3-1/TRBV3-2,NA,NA,CASSQDSVRELYGYTF,TGTGCCAGCAGCCAAGATTCGGTCCGGGAATTATATGGCTACACCTTC
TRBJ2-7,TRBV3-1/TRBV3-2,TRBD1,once,CASSQGRTGPYEQYF,TGTGCCAGCAGCCAAGGGAGGACAGGGCCGTACGAGCAGTACTTC
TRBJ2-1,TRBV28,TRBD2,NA,CASRTSSGGTYNEQFF,TGTGCCAGCAGGACTTCTAGCGGAGGGACCTACAATGAGCAGTTCTTC
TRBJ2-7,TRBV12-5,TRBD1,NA,CASGFEPRTGSGEQYF,TGTGCTAGTGGTTTCGAACCTCGGACAGGGTCAGGCGAGCAGTACTTC
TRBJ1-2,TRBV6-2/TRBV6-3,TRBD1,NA,CASSWTGAGYTF,TGTGCCAGCAGTTGGACAGGGGCTGGCTACACCTTC
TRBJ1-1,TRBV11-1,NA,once,CASSSTRAGEAFF,TGTGCCAGCAGCTCCACTAGGGCTGGGGAAGCTTTCTTT
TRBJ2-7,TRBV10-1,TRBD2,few,CASSGREEIRYF,TGCGCCAGCAGTGGACGGGAGGAGATTCGGTACTTC
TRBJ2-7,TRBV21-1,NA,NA,CANTEQYF,TGTGCCAACACCGAGCAGTACTTC
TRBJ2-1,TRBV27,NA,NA,CASSAYNEQFF,TGTGCCAGCAGCGCGTACAATGAGCAGTTCTTC
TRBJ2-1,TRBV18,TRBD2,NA,CASSPMPGLAGGIQNNEQFF,TGTGCCAGCTCACCAATGCCGGGACTAGCGGGGGGAATCCAGAACAATGAGCAGTTCTTC
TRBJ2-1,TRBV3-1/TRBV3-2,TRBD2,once,CASSHTSATYNEQFF,TGTGCCAGCAGCCACACTAGCGCAACCTACAATGAGCAGTTCTTC
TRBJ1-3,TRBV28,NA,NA,CASSLTSGNTIYF,TGTGCCAGCAGTTTGACTTCTGGAAACACCATATATTTT
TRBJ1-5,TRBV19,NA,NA,CASRAGLNSNQPQHF,TGTGCCAGTAGAGCAGGGCTCAATAGCAATCAGCCCCAGCATTTT
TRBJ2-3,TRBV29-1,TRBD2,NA,CSVDGVSGIPDTQYF,TGCAGCGTTGATGGGGTTAGCGGGATACCCGATACGCAGTATTTT
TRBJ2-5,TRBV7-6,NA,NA,CASSLAPARETQYF,TGTGCCAGCAGCTTAGCGCCCGCCCGGGAGACCCAGTACTTC
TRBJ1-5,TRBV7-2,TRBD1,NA,CASSPPTGGYIGPQHF,TGTGCCAGCAGCCCCCCGACAGGGGGCTATATAGGGCCCCAGCATTTT
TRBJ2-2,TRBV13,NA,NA,CASTVGHNTGELFF,TGTGCCAGCACCGTTGGACACAACACCGGGGAGCTGTTTTTT
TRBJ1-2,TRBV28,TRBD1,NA,CASSMGQGYGYTF,TGTGCCAGCAGCATGGGACAGGGATATGGCTACACCTTC
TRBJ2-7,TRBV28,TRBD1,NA,CASRVGTAYEQYF,TGTGCCAGCAGAGTAGGGACAGCCTACGAGCAGTACTTC
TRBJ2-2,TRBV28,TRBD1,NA,CASSFRGQGETGELFF,TGTGCCAGCAGTTTCCGTGGACAGGGCGAGACCGGGGAGCTGTTTTTT
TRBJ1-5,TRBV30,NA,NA,CAWSLLDGRDGQHF,TGTGCCTGGAGTCTATTGGACGGCAGGGATGGCCAGCATTTT
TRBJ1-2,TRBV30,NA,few,CAWGTSRGSGYTF,TGTGCCTGGGGGACAAGCCGCGGGAGTGGCTACACCTTC
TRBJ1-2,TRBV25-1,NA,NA,CASRTGANYGYTF,TGTGCCAGCAGAACAGGAGCTAACTATGGCTACACCTTC
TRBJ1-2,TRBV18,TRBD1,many,CASSPGTGAYGYTF,TGTGCCAGCTCCCCGGGGACAGGGGCCTATGGCTACACCTTC
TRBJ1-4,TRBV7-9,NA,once,CASSLPPPGEKLFF,TGTGCCAGCAGCTTGCCTCCGCCGGGGGAAAAACTGTTTTTT